Shown below are 20 T cell receptor beta chains from a single sample sequenced in a study of T-cell reconstitution after alpha-beta-depleted transplantation in children. Unique molecular identifiers were used in preparing the TCRbeta library. TCRdb re-derived calls from the PCR reads in MiXCR, one entry per CDR3 protein. The data hold about 210,000 distinct CDR3 sequences, with approximately 17% observed a single time. The specimen was PBMCs, mostly from graft donor cells, collected 360 days after TCRalphabeta/CD19-depleted stem cell transplant. These receptors originate from a male patient aged 2 to 10 who had a stem cell transplant for acute lymphoblastic leukemia, so the T cells may come from the graft donor.

The J gene is TRBJ1-6, the V gene TRBV6-5; possible D gene TRBD1, 5 bases. Trimming removed 2 bases from V and 6 bases from J, with 11 bases in between. The CDR3 is 15 residues long. Looked up from germline, CDR1 is MNHEY and CDR2 is SVGAGI. CDR3 amino acids: CASSYKGSGNSPLHF. CDR3 sequence (DNA): TGTGCCAGCAGTTACAAGGGGTCCGGTAATTCACCCCTCCACTTT.

Concerning this clonotype itself: The junction and the germline gene differ at one end; a read error may be behind it. The chain links TRBV11-1 to TRBJ1-4, with D unclear. Germline CDR1 and CDR2: SGHAT and FQDESV (reference sequence). The CDR3 is 15 amino acids. The CDR3 reads CASFGRVATNEKLFF. The DNA for the CDR3 is TGTGCCAGCTTCGGGCGTGTTGCAACTAATGAAAAACTTTTTTTT.

This sequence joins TRBV11-2 and TRBJ2-3; D not resolved. With 8 bases removed from V and 4 bases from J, the gap between germline ends came to 13 bases. The CDR3 contains 13 residues. The germline CDR1 and CDR2 sequences are SGHAT and FQNNGV. CDR3 amino acids: CASRYQSADTQYF. CDR3 DNA sequence: TGTGCCAGCCGTTACCAAAGTGCAGATACGCAGTATTTT.

The chain employs TRBV27 and TRBJ1-6; unclear D gene. Germline CDR1 is MNHEY and CDR2 is SMNVEV (reference sequence). V was cut by 5 bases and J by 2 bases, with 7 bases left in between. This CDR3 contains 14 residues. CDR3 loop: CASSGRAYNSPLHF. DNA of the CDR3: TGTGCCAGCAGTGGAAGGGCCTATAATTCACCCCTCCACTTT.

This clonotype showed up just a few times. CDR3 in amino acids: CASSRTSGGAKRQLFHEQYF. The DNA of the CDR3 is TGTGCCAGCAGCCGGACTAGCGGGGGGGCGAAGCGGCAATTATTCCACGAGCAGTACTTC. The rearrangement links TRBV7-6 to TRBJ2-7; 15 nucleotides line up with TRBD2. This CDR3 comprises 20 residues. The germline CDR1 and CDR2 sequences are SGHVS and FNYEAQ. V shed 5 bases and J 5 bases; nucleotides not matched to a gene: 19.

The CDR3 bases are TGTGCCAGCAGTCTCGGGGCGGCTAAGCCCCAGCATTTT. Its translation: CASSLGAAKPQHF. The V gene is TRBV27, the J gene TRBJ1-5; D is perhaps TRBD1 (5 bases). The CDR3 is 13 amino acids. Germline assignment: CDR1 MNHEY and CDR2 SMNVEV (reference sequence). V lost 5 bases and J 8 bases, leaving 13 bases between the germline ends.

This clonotype was picked up a small number of times. The chain couples TRBV7-9 to TRBJ1-2; TRBD1 matches at 8 bases. The V segment lost 1 base and the J segment 2 bases; nucleotides outside the gene matches: 3. The CDR3 covers 15 residues. CDR1 and CDR2 from the germline V gene are SEHNR and FQNEAQ (reference sequence). CDR3 nucleotides: TGTGCCAGCAGCTTAGGCCAGGGGGCGAACTATGGCTACACCTTC. This encodes CASSLGQGANYGYTF.

The rearrangement joins TRBV11-3 to TRBJ2-1; 8 nucleotides line up with TRBD2. J lost 9 bases, V lost 1 base, and 11 bases had no gene match. CDR1 SGHNT and CDR2 YENEEA come from the germline V gene. The CDR3 covers 16 residues. The CDR3 here is CASSLVAGGRASEQFF. Here the CDR3 DNA reads TGTGCCAGCAGCTTAGTTGCGGGGGGTAGGGCAAGTGAGCAGTTCTTC.

V usage is TRBV5-1 and J usage is TRBJ1-1; 7 bases map to TRBD1. The germline CDR1 and CDR2 sequences are SGHRS and YFSETQ. The CDR3 sequence is 14 residues long. The V segment lost 0 bases and the J segment 4 bases; nucleotides outside the gene matches: 3. The CDR3 region is CASSLARGGTEAFF. CDR3 bases: TGCGCCAGCAGCTTGGCCAGGGGGGGCACTGAAGCTTTCTTT.

The chain combines TRBV7-9 with TRBJ1-1, with TRBD1 matching over 10 bases. Germline values: CDR1 SEHNR, CDR2 FQNEAQ (reference sequence). This CDR3 spans 15 amino acids. The V segment lost 8 bases and the J segment 1 base; nucleotides outside the gene matches: 7. The CDR3 here is CASRDRGNSNTEAFF. The CDR3 nucleotides read TGTGCCAGCCGGGACAGGGGAAATTCGAACACTGAAGCTTTCTTT.

The chain is built from TRBV12-3 or TRBV12-4 and TRBJ2-1; D is undetermined. The V end was cut by 3 bases, the J end by 1 base, with 16 bases between. The CDR3 consists of 17 residues. Here the CDR3 DNA reads TGTGCCAGCAGTTTTAGCTTTCCTCTAGGGTCCTACAATGAGCAGTTCTTC. This gives the protein CASSFSFPLGSYNEQFF.

The chain couples TRBV10-3 to TRBJ1-1; D is ambiguous. The CDR3 extends over 16 amino acids. Germline CDR1 reads ENHRY; CDR2 reads SYGVKD. V lost 4 bases to trimming and J lost 0 bases, with 15 bases between them. The CDR3 sequence: CAISGKGSNMNTEAFF. In DNA form, the CDR3 reads TGTGCCATCAGTGGAAAGGGCAGCAACATGAACACTGAAGCTTTCTTT.

There are many counts of this clonotype. The CDR3 DNA reads TGTGCCAGCAGTTTTAAGCTCTCGTATGAGGAGTCCCAAGAGACCCAGTACTTC. Protein product: CASSFKLSYEESQETQYF. V and J are TRBV28 and TRBJ2-5; D gene unclear. This CDR3 spans 18 amino acids. Germline CDR1 reads MDHEN; CDR2 reads SYDVKM. V lost 3 bases and J 1 base, leaving 21 bases between the germline ends.

This clonotype came up many times. The chain links TRBV12-3 or TRBV12-4 to TRBJ2-1; 7 bases line up with TRBD2. The CDR3 runs to 14 residues. V lost 0 bases to trimming and J lost 6 bases; unmatched junction nucleotides: 2. CDR3 protein: CASSLATGGNEQFF. The CDR3 DNA reads TGTGCCAGCAGTTTAGCGACGGGAGGCAATGAGCAGTTCTTC.

This clonotype occurred a few times. The chain combines TRBV10-3 with TRBJ2-5; TRBD1 might be the D (5 bases). Germline CDR1 is ENHRY and CDR2 is SYGVKD. V lost 3 bases to trimming and J lost 1 base, with 9 bases between them. The CDR3 is made up of 14 amino acids. The CDR3 spells CAISDVTVQETQYF. For the CDR3, the DNA is TGTGCCATCAGTGATGTGACAGTCCAAGAGACCCAGTACTTC.

The chain joins TRBV5-6 to TRBJ2-2; D call uncertain. This CDR3 is built from 15 residues. Germline CDR1 SGHDT, CDR2 YYEEEE. V lost 1 base and J 6 bases, leaving 13 bases between the germline ends. This CDR3 is CASSLNFVGAGELFF. The DNA of the CDR3 is TGTGCCAGCAGCTTGAACTTCGTAGGCGCCGGGGAGCTGTTTTTT.

This clonotype was counted a few times. The chain couples TRBV5-6 to TRBJ2-4; TRBD1 matches 9 bases. In germline, CDR1 is SGHDT, CDR2 YYEEEE. The junction had 12 bases not matched to a gene; V was cut back by 4 bases and J by 7 bases. The CDR3 totals 16 residues. For the CDR3, the DNA is TGTGCCAGCAGCCCCTGGTTTGGGACAGGGTCGAACATTCAGTACTTC. It is translated as CASSPWFGTGSNIQYF.

The table lists this clonotype with a few counts. V and J are TRBV4-3 and TRBJ1-1; D gene unclear. The V end was cut by 4 bases, the J end by 1 base, with 10 bases between. This CDR3 is built from 14 residues. Germline CDR1 reads LGHNA; CDR2 reads YSLEER. CDR3 in DNA: TGCGCCAGCAGCCGGTTAACAGCGAACACTGAAGCTTTCTTT. Translating it yields CASSRLTANTEAFF.

The V and J genes are TRBV24-1 and TRBJ2-2; D assignment may be TRBD1 or TRBD2 (5 bases each). CDR1 and CDR2 from the germline V gene are KGHDR and SFDVKD. The CDR3 totals 16 residues. V was trimmed by 8 bases and J by 2 bases, leaving 17 bases between them. For the CDR3, the DNA is TGTGCCACCAACCCCGGGGACCGAGCTAACACCGGGGAGCTGTTTTTT. Protein sequence: CATNPGDRANTGELFF.

This clonotype was observed a handful of times. This chain links TRBV2 with TRBJ2-2, with a tentative D call TRBD1 (6 bases). V lost 5 bases and J 2 bases, leaving 12 bases between the germline ends. The CDR3 runs to 15 residues. Germline values: CDR1 SNHLY, CDR2 FYNNEI. The CDR3: CASSPWTVNTGELFF. In DNA, the CDR3 is TGTGCCAGCAGTCCCTGGACAGTAAACACCGGGGAGCTGTTTTTT. The complete variable domain, with remaining parts taken from reference TRBV2 and TRBJ2-2, reads EPEVTQTPSHQVTQMGQEVILRCVPISNHLYFYWYRQILGQKVEFLVSFYNNEISEKSEIFDDQFSVERPDGSNFTLKIRSTKLEDSAMYFCASSPWTVNTGELFFGEGSRLTVL.